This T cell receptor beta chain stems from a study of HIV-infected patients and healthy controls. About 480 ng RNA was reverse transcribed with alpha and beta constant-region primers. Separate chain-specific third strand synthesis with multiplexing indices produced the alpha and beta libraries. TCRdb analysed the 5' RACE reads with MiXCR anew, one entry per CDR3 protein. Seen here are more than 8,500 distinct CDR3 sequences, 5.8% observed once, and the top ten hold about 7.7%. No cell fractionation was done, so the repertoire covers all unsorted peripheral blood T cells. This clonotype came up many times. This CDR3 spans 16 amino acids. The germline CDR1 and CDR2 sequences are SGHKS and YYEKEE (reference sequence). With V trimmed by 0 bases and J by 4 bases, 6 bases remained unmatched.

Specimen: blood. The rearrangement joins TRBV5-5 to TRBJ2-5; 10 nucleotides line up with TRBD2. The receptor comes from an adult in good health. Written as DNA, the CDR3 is TGTGCCAGCAGCTTGGGAACTAGCGGGGCCGTAGAGACCCAGTACTTC. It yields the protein CASSLGTSGAVETQYF.